This is a list of T cell receptor beta chains from one sample in a study of blood T cell repertoires in COVID-19. TCRdb's copy holds only in-frame clones and misses some; the assay was immunoSEQ multiplex PCR. The table includes 200,000 to 250,000 clones, 70% to 85% detected once. Sequences were obtained from PBMCs or T cells enriched from blood (not recorded which). These receptors all stem from a man between 60 and 70 years old who had recovered from COVID-19. The conserved cysteine and the conserved F or W are not part of the CDR3 here.

J: TRBJ2-7
V: TRBV15
CDR3: ATSRDGRVMSYEQY

J: TRBJ2-5
V: TRBV2
CDR3: ASSGLGGELQETQY

J: TRBJ1-2
V: TRBV7-2
CDR3: ASSFRTRDYGYT

J: TRBJ1-2
V: TRBV5-1
CDR3: ASTRTEKTYGYT

J: TRBJ2-1
V: TRBV11-3
CDR3: ASSFQGYYNEQF

J: TRBJ2-7
V: TRBV7-2
CDR3: ASSLPDKTYEQY

J: TRBJ1-6
V: TRBV15
CDR3: ATSRDQKNSPLH

J: TRBJ2-1
V: TRBV29-1
CDR3: SVEDRSSYNEQF

J: TRBJ2-1
V: TRBV2
CDR3: ASNRGGGSSYNEQF

J: TRBJ1-2
V: TRBV19
CDR3: ASSRQYSGYT

J: TRBJ1-2
V: TRBV5-1
CDR3: ASSLGTGSYGYT

J: TRBJ1-2
V: TRBV5-6
CDR3: ASSLGTGDYGYT

J: TRBJ1-3
V: TRBV13
CDR3: ASRTDRGQGNTIY